Here is one T cell receptor (beta chain) with its context. Its antigen is as yet unknown. In germline, CDR1 is LNHDA, CDR2 SQIVND (reference sequence). CDR3 length equals 13 residues. Trimming shortened V by 7 bases and J by 4 bases, and 13 bases separated the two germline ends. Assay: immunoSEQ multiplex PCR; the TCRdb copy retains only in-frame clones and omits some. The sample lists just under 55,000 clones, around 90% occurring once. The data belong to a study of graft-versus-host responses after intestinal transplantation. In the study overall: The transplants performed in recipients were multivisceral, liver-intestinal, or isolated intestinal. Induction with anti-thymocyte globulin, then tacrolimus and steroids for roughly three years, was given to all recipients. Study-wide results and caveats: Some patients had graft-donor T cell macrochimerism. In their allografts, the ratios of graft-versus-host to host-versus-graft T cell clones were high. The recipient marrow held GvH clones, and some of them showed up first in ileum or blood.

The origin of this receptor is a human patient who received an intestinal transplant, so some T cells may come from the graft donor. This rearrangement joins TRBV19 to TRBJ1-2; a weak D match, TRBD1 (6 bases). The sequences come from PBMCs, collected approximately 97 weeks after intestinal transplant. The CDR3 protein is CASKHGQLYGYTF. The CDR3 DNA reads TGTGCCAGTAAACATGGACAGCTCTATGGCTACACCTTC.